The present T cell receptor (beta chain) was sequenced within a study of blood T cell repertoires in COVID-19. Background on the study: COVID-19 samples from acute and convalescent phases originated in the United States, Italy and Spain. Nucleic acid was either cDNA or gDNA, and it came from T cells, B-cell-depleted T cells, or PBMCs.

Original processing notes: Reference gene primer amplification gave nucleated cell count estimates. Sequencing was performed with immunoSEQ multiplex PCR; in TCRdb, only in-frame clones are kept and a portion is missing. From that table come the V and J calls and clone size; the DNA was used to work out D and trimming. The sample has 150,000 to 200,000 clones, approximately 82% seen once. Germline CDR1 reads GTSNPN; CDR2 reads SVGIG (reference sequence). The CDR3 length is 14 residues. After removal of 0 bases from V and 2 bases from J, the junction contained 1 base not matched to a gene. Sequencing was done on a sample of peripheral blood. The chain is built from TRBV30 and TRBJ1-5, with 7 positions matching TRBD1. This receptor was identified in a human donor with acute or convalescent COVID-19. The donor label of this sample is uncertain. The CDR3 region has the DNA TGTGCCTGGAGTGTCGGGACAGGCAATCAGCCCCAGCATTTT. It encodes CAWSVGTGNQPQHF.